This T cell receptor beta chain appears in the sequencing data of a study of blood T cell repertoires in COVID-19. Germline CDR1 and CDR2: MGHDK and SYGVNS. V lost 7 bases to trimming and J lost 2 bases, with 9 bases between them. The CDR3 has 13 residues. Original data processing: Estimation of nucleated cell counts relied on the amplification of reference gene primers. The protocol was immunoSEQ multiplex PCR, while the TCRdb copy is restricted to in-frame clones and leaves out a portion. That table supplies the V and J calls and clone size; D and trimming were determined from the DNA. This table has around 69,000 clones, approximately 85% appearing once.

The sequenced sample consisted of peripheral blood. The chain combines TRBV25-1 with TRBJ1-5, with a weak D call TRBD1 (6 bases). The origin of this receptor is a man aged 50 to 60 with acute or convalescent COVID-19. This CDR3 reads CASKGVCNQPQHF. The CDR3 region has the DNA TGTGCCAGCAAGGGGGTCTGCAATCAGCCCCAGCATTTT.